The entry that follows covers one TCR beta chain sequence. The source of the sample is a study of blood T cell repertoires in COVID-19. Overall study context: There were acute and convalescent COVID-19 samples, and they came from the United States, Italy and Spain.

CDR1 is SEHNR, CDR2 FQNEAQ, per germline (reference sequence). The CDR3 length is 15 residues. V gave up 2 bases and J gave up 3 bases; unmatched junction bases: 5. Authors' data handling: From reference gene primer amplification, estimates of nucleated cell counts were derived. The assay was immunoSEQ multiplex PCR, and TCRdb's table has in-frame clones only and misses some. V, J and clone size were drawn from that table, and D and trimming were deduced from the DNA. Among roughly 30,000 clones listed, approximately 88% were seen once. Sequencing was performed on peripheral blood. This receptor was taken from a man in his 60s with COVID-19, enrolled during active disease. The chain employs TRBV7-9 and TRBJ2-7, with TRBD2 identical over 9 bases. CDR3: CASSLSGRIVYEQYF. CDR3 sequence (DNA): TGTGCCAGCAGCTTAAGCGGGAGGATAGTCTACGAGCAGTACTTC.